This T cell receptor beta chain originates from a study of blood T cell repertoires in COVID-19. The V gene's germline CDR1 is SGHTA and CDR2 FQGNSA. The CDR3 totals 15 residues. V lost 0 bases to trimming and J lost 2 bases, with 11 bases between them. In the authors' methods: How many nucleated cells were present was estimated from reference gene primer amplification. The method was immunoSEQ multiplex PCR; TCRdb's version includes in-frame clones alone and lacks a portion of them. V and J calls and clone size are copied from that table; D and trimming were computed from the DNA. The table records 120,000 or so clones, 80% of them present only once.

Sequenced material: peripheral blood. The chain has TRBV7-2 and TRBJ2-7, with TRBD1 as a possible D gene (6 bases). The receptor was isolated from a human donor in a cohort sampled during active COVID-19. CDR3 DNA: TGTGCCAGCAGCTTAGCGGCCCAGGGGCCCTACGAGCAGTACTTC. It codes for CASSLAAQGPYEQYF.